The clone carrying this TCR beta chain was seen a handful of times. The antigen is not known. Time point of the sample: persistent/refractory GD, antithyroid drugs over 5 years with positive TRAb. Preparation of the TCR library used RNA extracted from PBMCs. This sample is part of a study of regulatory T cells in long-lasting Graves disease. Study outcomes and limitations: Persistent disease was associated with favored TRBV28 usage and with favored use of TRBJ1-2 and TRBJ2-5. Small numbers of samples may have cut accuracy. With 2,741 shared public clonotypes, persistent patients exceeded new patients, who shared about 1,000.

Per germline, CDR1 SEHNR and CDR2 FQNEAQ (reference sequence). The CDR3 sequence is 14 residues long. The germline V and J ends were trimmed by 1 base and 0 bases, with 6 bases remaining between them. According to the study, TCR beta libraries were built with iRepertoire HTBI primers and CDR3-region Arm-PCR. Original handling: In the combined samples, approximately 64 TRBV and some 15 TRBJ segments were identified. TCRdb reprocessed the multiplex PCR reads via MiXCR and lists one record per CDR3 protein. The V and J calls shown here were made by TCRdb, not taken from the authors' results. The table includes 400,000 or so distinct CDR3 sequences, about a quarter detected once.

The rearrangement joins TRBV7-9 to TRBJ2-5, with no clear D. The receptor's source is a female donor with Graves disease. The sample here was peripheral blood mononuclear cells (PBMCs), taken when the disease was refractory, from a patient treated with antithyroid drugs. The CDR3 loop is CASSLVTYQETQYF. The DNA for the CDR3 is TGTGCCAGCAGCTTAGTAACGTACCAAGAGACCCAGTACTTC.